The T cell receptor (beta chain) described here comes from a study of CD4 T cells in relation to SARS-CoV-2 and coronaviruses (dated by TCRdb to about 2021). Looking at the study overall: Patient-derived lymphoblastoid cell lines were used to map the HLA restriction of shared crossreactive spike epitopes. The study assessed, at the TCR clonotype level, memory CD4+ T cell crossreactivity between SARS-CoV-2 and common cold coronavirus spike proteins. The Adaptive Biotechnologies TCR-sequencing kit was used for samples from a few pre-COVID donors and for the naive versus memory experiments, whereas the other data were Illumina-based. For other donors in the study, expansion assays were sequenced with a different, Illumina-based TCR-beta assay. The research as a whole found: Small numbers of patients and of tested TCRs limited the study. Sequencing of naive versus memory cells indicated that the assay detects memory recall responses, not primary responses primed during culture. Crossreactivity analysis centred on spike protein, so crossreactivity against other viral proteins was not assessed. Memory CD4+ clonotypes crossrecognizing SARS-CoV-2 and at least one common cold coronavirus spike were found in about 61% of donors. No donor contributed both pre-pandemic and post-infection samples, which limited tracing the source of pre-existing responses. Compared with monoreactive clones, crossreactive clones had significantly weaker SARS-CoV-2-driven expansion, a result consistent with antigenic imprinting.

A note on this clone: The antigen it binds to is not known. No qualities accompany the bases; no much larger clone lies one base away.

DNA from uncultured naive and memory CD4+ T cells underwent immunoSEQ TCR-beta sequencing at deep resolution. In the paper's pipeline: Preprocessing removed nonproductive sequences and CDR3s not starting with C, not ending with F or W, or shorter than 7 amino acids. Cultured and uncultured naive and memory CD4+ repertoires were searched for CDR3s previously identified as spike- and CEF-reactive. CDR3 homology was quantified as pairwise Levenshtein distance, calculated with the stringdist R package after three terminal residues were trimmed from each end. The table was pulled from immuneACCESS by TCRdb, which kept in-frame rearrangements only. Such tables lose some clones; where checked, under half of the loss comes from unresolved V genes, and the rest has no known cause. The D gene and trimming were derived from the DNA, and the V and J assignments and clone size from that table. The sample contains some 69,000 clones, approximately 94% of them found a single time. The top ten constitute 0.14% of the sample.

CD4+ T cells from unexposed donors were collected before the COVID-19 pandemic (2011-2018). Naive and memory CD4+ T cells were separated from cryopreserved PBMCs by first enriching for CD4 and then performing EasySep naive CD4+ T cell enrichment. Leukapheresis product for the unexposed donors was purchased commercially. PBMCs were isolated from leukapheresis product or whole blood by Ficoll-Paque PLUS gradient centrifugation. PBMCs were either used fresh in the expansion assay or cryopreserved at -140 degrees C. The QIAamp Micro DNA Kit was used to extract genomic DNA from the CD4+ T cells. Relative to germline, V is missing 4 bases and J is missing 6 bases, with 11 bases of the junction outside any gene match. The germline V gene encodes CDR1 LGHNA and CDR2 YNFKEQ. Inclusive of the bounding cysteine and phenylalanine, the CDR3 is 15 residues long. Only the CDR3 DNA is retained, 45 bases long and in frame from the first base.

The receptor was derived from a human donor in good health. Sequencing was carried out using naive CD4+ T cells from PBMCs. The sample's cell subset or site label, in plain terms: naive CD4+ T cells isolated by negative enrichment. The rearrangement combines TRBV4-2 with TRBJ2-7, and 8 junctional nucleotides match TRBD2. The sequenced DNA: TGTGCCAGCAGCCTAGCGGGATCACCCCCTGGCGAGCAGTACTTC. Translated, it gives CASSLAGSPPGEQYF.